The 17 T cell receptor beta chains listed next were all sequenced from one sample in a study of chemoradiotherapy in HPV16-positive cancers. Repertoires were generated with immunoSEQ multiplex PCR, while TCRdb's copy carries only in-frame clones and drops some. The sample lists about 32,000 clones; about 87% were seen once. This specimen was blood, taken from a patient who underwent chemoradiotherapy. The receptors here all came from a human donor with HPV-associated anogenital cancer.

The chain recombines TRBV10-2 with TRBJ2-2; TRBD2 matches at 7 bases. Per the germline V gene, CDR1 is WSHSY and CDR2 is SAAADI. The V and J ends lost 8 bases and 4 bases, in that order; junction bases with no gene match: 1. The length of the CDR3 is 12 residues. The CDR3 reads CASASGTGELFF. The CDR3 coding sequence is TGCGCCAGCGCTAGCGGCACCGGGGAGCTGTTTTTT.

This clone was recorded only once. This rearrangement joins TRBV10-3 to TRBJ1-4; D unresolved. The CDR3 consists of 13 residues. Germline CDR1 is ENHRY and CDR2 is SYGVKD. The V gene lost 2 bases and the J gene lost 7 bases, with 8 bases spanning the gap. The chain's CDR3 is CAISEGVGEKLFF. The CDR3 DNA reads as TGTGCCATCAGTGAGGGAGTGGGTGAAAAACTGTTTTTT.

The chain joins TRBV4-2 to TRBJ1-2; D unclear. Trimming took off 5 bases at V and 0 bases at J, with 19 bases between the two ends. This CDR3 has 17 residues. The germline gives CDR1 LGHNA, CDR2 YNFKEQ. CDR3 in amino acids: CASSLNLGRLTNYGYTF. The CDR3 nucleotides are TGTGCCAGCAGCTTGAATTTGGGCAGGCTAACTAACTATGGCTACACCTTC.

The V gene is TRBV11-2, the J gene TRBJ2-2, with 9 bases fitting TRBD2. The CDR3 sequence is 14 residues long. Germline loops: CDR1 SGHAT, CDR2 FQNNGV. The V gene end was trimmed by 3 bases and the J gene end by 7 bases; junction bases not matched to a gene: 3. The CDR3 sequence is CASSFGAGGGELFF. CDR3 DNA sequence: TGTGCCAGCAGCTTTGGAGCGGGAGGCGGGGAGCTGTTTTTT.

The J gene is TRBJ1-5, the V gene TRBV27; 7 bases agree with TRBD1. After removal of 5 bases from V and 4 bases from J, the junction contained 11 bases not matched to a gene. The germline V gene has CDR1 MNHEY and CDR2 SMNVEV (reference sequence). This CDR3 has 16 amino acids. The CDR3 here is CASSANTGVRNQPQHF. The CDR3 DNA reads TGTGCCAGCAGTGCTAACACAGGGGTCCGGAATCAGCCCCAGCATTTT.

The CDR3 here is CASSYGRNTEAFF. The CDR3, as DNA: TGTGCCAGCAGTTACGGGAGGAACACTGAAGCTTTCTTT. This chain links TRBV6-5 with TRBJ1-1; no clear D. Germline V gene lookup returns CDR1 MNHEY and CDR2 SVGAGI. The germline V and J ends were trimmed by 2 bases and 1 base, with 5 bases remaining between them. The CDR3 has 13 residues.

The V call is TRBV19, the J call TRBJ1-5, with unresolved D. Germline CDR1 is LNHDA and CDR2 is SQIVND (reference sequence). Trimming removed 3 bases from V and 0 bases from J, with 6 bases in between. CDR3 size: 14 residues. CDR3 bases: TGTGCCAGTAGTATGGGAAATAGCAATCAGCCCCAGCATTTT. Translated, it gives CASSMGNSNQPQHF. Variable domain in full (rest from reference TRBV19 and TRBJ1-5): DGGITQSPKYLFRKEGQNVTLSCEQNLNHDAMYWYRQDPGQGLRLIYYSQIVNDFQKGDIAEGYSVSREKKESFPLTVTSAQKNPTAFYLCASSMGNSNQPQHFGDGTRLSIL.

The V gene is TRBV28, the J gene TRBJ1-2, with D uncertain. Germline assignment: CDR1 MDHEN and CDR2 SYDVKM. CDR3 length: 13 residues. Trimming took 2 bases from V and 8 from J, leaving 12 bases between them. The CDR3: CASSLRGPAGYTF. The CDR3 DNA reads TGTGCCAGCAGTTTACGAGGCCCGGCCGGCTACACCTTC.

V usage is TRBV16 and J usage is TRBJ1-1; TRBD1 is a possible D gene (6 bases). There are 14 residues in the CDR3. Germline CDR1 KGHSY, CDR2 FQNENV. The V end lost 4 bases, the J end lost 2 bases, and 11 bases lay between the germline ends. CDR3 in DNA: TGTGCCAGCAGCCTACAGGGTTTAAACACTGAAGCTTTCTTT. Translated, it gives CASSLQGLNTEAFF.

The V gene is TRBV6-1, the J gene TRBJ1-2, with a weak D call TRBD1 (5 bases). From germline, CDR1 is MNHNS and CDR2 SASEGT. The CDR3 covers 12 residues. V lost 6 bases, J lost 10 bases, and 15 bases lay in between. CDR3 DNA: TGTGCCAGCAGCGATGGGACGTTCATCTACACCTTC. Translated: CASSDGTFIYTF.

The chain uses TRBV7-2 and TRBJ2-3; unclear D gene. This CDR3 has 15 residues. Trimming stripped 4 bases from V and 7 bases from J, with 18 bases between. Germline V gene sequence: CDR1 SGHTA, CDR2 FQGNSA. The CDR3: CASSWALTPTNTQYF. CDR3 coding DNA: TGTGCCAGCAGCTGGGCCTTGACCCCTACCAATACGCAGTATTTT.

This rearrangement joins TRBV7-2 to TRBJ2-1, with 12 bases aligning to TRBD2. J gave up 4 bases and V 5 bases, and 3 bases lay outside the gene matches. Germline V gene sequence: CDR1 SGHTA, CDR2 FQGNSA. There are 15 residues in the CDR3. Here the CDR3 reads CASSPGTSGYNEQFF. In DNA, the CDR3 is TGTGCCAGCAGCCCCGGGACTAGCGGGTACAATGAGCAGTTCTTC.

The V call is TRBV5-1, the J call TRBJ1-1; D is ambiguous. The germline CDR1 and CDR2 sequences are SGHRS and YFSETQ. The ends were cut back, 1 base at V and 3 bases at J, with 10 bases in the middle. The CDR3 has 14 amino acids. The CDR3 here is CASSLSGWDTEAFF. Here the CDR3 DNA reads TGCGCCAGCAGCTTGAGTGGGTGGGACACTGAAGCTTTCTTT. The variable domain in full, with the rest retrieved from reference TRBV5-1 and TRBJ1-1, is KAGVTQTPRYLIKTRGQQVTLSCSPISGHRSVSWYQQTPGQGLQFLFEYFSETQRNKGNFPGRFSGRQFSNSRSEMNVSTLELGDSALYLCASSLSGWDTEAFFGQGTRLTVV.

The gene calls are TRBV7-2 and TRBJ2-7; 7 bases map to TRBD1. Germline V gene data show CDR1 as SGHTA and CDR2 as FQGNSA. The ends lost 1 base at V and 7 bases at J; junction bases unmatched: 4. This CDR3 has 13 residues. As DNA, the CDR3 is TGTGCCAGCAGCTTAGAACAGGGGAGAGAGCAGTACTTC. The encoded protein is CASSLEQGREQYF.

The rearrangement joins TRBV15 to TRBJ1-2; TRBD1 might be the D (6 bases). Germline CDR1 reads LNHNV; CDR2 reads YYDKDF (reference sequence). The CDR3 sequence is 15 residues long. The V end lost 1 base, the J end lost 5 bases, and 14 bases lay between the germline ends. The CDR3 DNA follows: TGTGCCACCAGCAGAGCGGGCTTTACAGGGTATGGCTACACCTTC. Translating it yields CATSRAGFTGYGYTF.

The chain joins TRBV19 to TRBJ1-5, with no clear D. This CDR3 is built from 14 residues. Trimming stripped 3 bases from V and 4 bases from J, with 10 bases between. In germline, CDR1 is LNHDA, CDR2 SQIVND (reference sequence). The CDR3 spells CASSINGKNQPQHF. The CDR3 DNA sequence: TGTGCCAGTAGTATCAACGGCAAGAATCAGCCCCAGCATTTT. Together with reference TRBV19 and TRBJ1-5, the CDR3 gives the full variable domain: DGGITQSPKYLFRKEGQNVTLSCEQNLNHDAMYWYRQDPGQGLRLIYYSQIVNDFQKGDIAEGYSVSREKKESFPLTVTSAQKNPTAFYLCASSINGKNQPQHFGDGTRLSIL.

The chain combines TRBV5-1 with TRBJ2-1; possibly TRBD1 for D (7 bases). V lost 1 base, J lost 5 bases, and 19 bases lay in between. Germline loops: CDR1 SGHRS, CDR2 YFSETQ. CDR3 length equals 17 residues. The CDR3: CASSLMIGGQRDNEQFF. The CDR3 DNA reads TGCGCCAGCAGCTTGATGATCGGGGGACAGAGGGACAATGAGCAGTTCTTC.